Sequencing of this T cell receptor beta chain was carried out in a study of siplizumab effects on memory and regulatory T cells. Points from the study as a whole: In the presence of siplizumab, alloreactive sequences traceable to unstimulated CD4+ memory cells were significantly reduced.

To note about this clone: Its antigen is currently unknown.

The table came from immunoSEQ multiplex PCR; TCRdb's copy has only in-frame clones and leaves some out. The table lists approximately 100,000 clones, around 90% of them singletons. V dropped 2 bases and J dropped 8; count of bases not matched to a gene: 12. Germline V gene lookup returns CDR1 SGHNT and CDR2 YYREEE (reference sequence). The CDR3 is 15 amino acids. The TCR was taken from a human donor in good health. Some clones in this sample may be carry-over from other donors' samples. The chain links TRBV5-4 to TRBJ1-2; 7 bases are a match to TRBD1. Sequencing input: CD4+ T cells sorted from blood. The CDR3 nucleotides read TGTGCCAGCAGCTTCGGGACACTCACAGGGGAGGGCTACACCTTC. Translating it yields CASSFGTLTGEGYTF.